One sample yielded the 18 T cell receptor beta chains listed below, sequenced in a study of T cell responses to AZD1222 COVID-19 vaccine. Only in-frame clones appear in the TCRdb table, and some are missing; sequencing was by immunoSEQ multiplex PCR. The repertoire has about 180,000 clones, about 90% of them found once; the top ten carry around 2%. This sample comprised peripheral blood, obtained 28 days after the second AZD1222 dose. These receptor sequences come from an adult who received the AZD1222 COVID-19 vaccine.

V and J are TRBV2 and TRBJ2-1; TRBD2 matches at 12 bases. Germline loops: CDR1 SNHLY, CDR2 FYNNEI. V shed 3 bases and J 8 bases; nucleotides not matched to a gene: 11. The CDR3 is 17 amino acids. CDR3 sequence: CASSDASGGANQDEQFF. The CDR3 DNA follows: TGTGCCAGCAGTGACGCTAGCGGGGGGGCCAATCAGGATGAGCAGTTCTTC.

The chain employs TRBV10-2 and TRBJ2-5; D not resolved. The CDR3 loop spans 15 amino acids. Germline values: CDR1 WSHSY, CDR2 SAAADI. Deletions cut 7 bases from V and 2 bases from J, with 17 bases between. The CDR3 here is CASKIFVGPQETQYF. DNA for the CDR3: TGCGCCAGCAAGATTTTCGTCGGTCCGCAAGAGACCCAGTACTTC.

The DNA for the CDR3 is TGTGCCAGCAGCCCCAGACAGGGCCCGGGACTAGCGGGAGCGGGCGAGCAGTACTTC. Translating gives CASSPRQGPGLAGAGEQYF. J is TRBJ2-7 and V is TRBV9; 14 nucleotides agree with TRBD2. Germline V gene sequence: CDR1 SGDLS, CDR2 YYNGEE. V gave up 4 bases and J gave up 6 bases; unmatched junction bases: 18. The CDR3 spans 19 residues.

This clone was observed a handful of times. The chain uses TRBV7-9 and TRBJ1-5; the match to TRBD1 covers 9 bases. The CDR3 loop spans 15 amino acids. V was pared by 6 bases and J by 8 bases, with 11 bases of the junction left unmatched. The germline gives CDR1 SEHNR, CDR2 FQNEAQ (reference sequence). This CDR3 is CASSWDRAGEKPQHF. CDR3 bases: TGTGCCAGCAGTTGGGACAGGGCAGGGGAAAAGCCCCAGCATTTT.

The genes are TRBV30 and TRBJ1-1; D call uncertain. The germline V and J ends were trimmed by 4 bases and 4 bases, with 10 bases remaining between them. Germline V CDR1 and CDR2: GTSNPN, SVGIG (reference sequence). There are 12 residues in the CDR3. CDR3 residues: CAWKSLGTEAFF. For the CDR3, the DNA is TGTGCCTGGAAGAGTCTGGGCACTGAAGCTTTCTTT.

This rearrangement joins TRBV3-1 (or the pseudogene TRBV3-2) to TRBJ1-3; no clear D gene. V was pared by 5 bases and J by 4 bases, with 3 bases between. This CDR3 spans 11 amino acids. Germline CDR1 and CDR2: LGHDT and YNNKEL (reference sequence). The CDR3 DNA reads TGTGCCAGCAGCATAGGAAACACCATATATTTT. Translation gives CASSIGNTIYF.

The chain couples TRBV18 to TRBJ2-1; unclear D gene. The CDR3 runs to 13 residues. V lost 3 bases and J lost 6, with 9 bases in between. The V gene's germline CDR1 is KGHSH and CDR2 LQKENI. CDR3: CASSPPRINEQFF. CDR3 in DNA: TGTGCCAGCTCACCGCCCCGGATCAATGAGCAGTTCTTC.

The gene calls are TRBV27 and TRBJ1-6, with D hard to call. Trimming shortened V by 7 bases and J by 5 bases, and 9 bases separated the two germline ends. Germline V gene sequence: CDR1 MNHEY, CDR2 SMNVEV (reference sequence). This CDR3 is built from 13 residues. CDR3 DNA sequence: TGTGCCAGCAAAATGACAAATAATTCACCCCTCCACTTT. Protein: CASKMTNNSPLHF.

The V and J genes are TRBV7-9 and TRBJ1-6, with 8 bases that match TRBD1. CDR3 length: 15 residues. Trimming removed 4 bases from V and 6 bases from J; junction bases left unmatched: 5. Germline CDR1 SEHNR, CDR2 FQNEAQ (reference sequence). The CDR3 here is CASSSQGALNSPLHF. CDR3 sequence (DNA): TGTGCCAGCAGCTCGCAGGGGGCGCTTAATTCACCCCTCCACTTT. Variable domain in full (rest from reference TRBV7-9 and TRBJ1-6): DTGVSQNPRHKITKRGQNVTFRCDPISEHNRLYWYRQTLGQGPEFLTYFQNEAQLEKSRLLSDRFSAERPKGSFSTLEIQRTEQGDSAMYLCASSSQGALNSPLHFGNGTRLTVT.

This rearrangement joins TRBV5-5 to TRBJ2-7; D is perhaps TRBD1 (5 bases). The V gene lost 4 bases and the J gene lost 4 bases, with 15 bases spanning the gap. The CDR3 runs to 14 residues. Germline CDR1 and CDR2: SGHKS and YYEKEE (reference sequence). The CDR3, as DNA: TGTGCCAGCAGCCCCCTGACAGAGTCTTACGAGCAGTACTTC. Its protein product is CASSPLTESYEQYF.

Only one count was recorded for this clone. J is TRBJ2-7 and V is TRBV9; 11 nucleotides match TRBD2. The junction had 9 bases not matched to a gene; V was cut back by 3 bases and J by 7 bases. The CDR3 extends over 15 amino acids. Germline lookup yields CDR1 SGDLS and CDR2 YYNGEE. The CDR3 DNA sequence: TGTGCCAGCAGCGGGCAGACTAGCGGGGCCTCGGAGCAGTACTTC. Amino acids: CASSGQTSGASEQYF.

The chain links TRBV3-1 (or the pseudogene TRBV3-2) to TRBJ2-1; D gene unclear. Germline V lookup: CDR1 LGHDT, CDR2 YNNKEL (reference sequence). The CDR3 sequence is 15 residues long. Trimming removed 0 bases at V and 0 bases at J, with 6 bases between. The CDR3 sequence is CASSQDPPSYNEQFF. The CDR3 DNA is TGTGCCAGCAGCCAAGATCCCCCCTCCTACAATGAGCAGTTCTTC.

CDR3 protein: CASSSPGQSYGYTF. CDR3 sequence (DNA): TGTGCCAGCAGTTCCCCCGGACAGTCCTATGGCTACACCTTC. V is TRBV27 and J is TRBJ1-2; D might be TRBD1 (6 bases). This CDR3 is 14 amino acids long. In germline, CDR1 is MNHEY, CDR2 SMNVEV (reference sequence). Trimming took 4 bases from V and 4 from J, leaving 13 bases between them.

The chain is built from TRBV18 and TRBJ2-7, with 14 bases fitting TRBD2. Germline V gives CDR1 KGHSH, CDR2 LQKENI. The CDR3 length is 15 residues. V trimming: 4 bases; J trimming: 2 bases; junction bases outside the gene matches: 1. The CDR3 spells CASSQTSGGAYEQYF. CDR3 nucleotides: TGTGCCAGCTCACAGACTAGCGGGGGGGCCTACGAGCAGTACTTC.

This clone was detected a few times. This chain links TRBV4-2 with TRBJ1-5, with unresolved D. The CDR3 has 15 residues. CDR1 and CDR2 from the germline V gene are LGHNA and YNFKEQ. Between the trimmed V and J ends, which lost 0 bases and 3 bases, there was a span of 9 bases. The CDR3 DNA follows: TGTGCCAGCAGCCAAGACCTGTCAGTCAATCAGCCCCAGCATTTT. It specifies CASSQDLSVNQPQHF.

The chain employs TRBV4-2 and TRBJ2-7; TRBD1 agrees at 9 bases. The CDR3 totals 16 residues. From germline, CDR1 is LGHNA and CDR2 YNFKEQ. The J segment lost 7 bases and the V segment lost 1 base, leaving 11 bases of the junction unmatched. The CDR3 DNA follows: TGTGCCAGCAGCCAAGCTTTGGGGACAGGGCCGGGGGAGCAGTACTTC. Its protein product is CASSQALGTGPGEQYF.

The J gene is TRBJ1-3, the V gene TRBV18; D is uncertain. CDR1 is KGHSH and CDR2 is LQKENI in the germline V gene. The CDR3 totals 15 residues. Trimming took 2 bases from V and 3 from J, leaving 11 bases between them. In DNA form, the CDR3 reads TGTGCCAGCTCACCATTTCCCCCAGGTGGAAACACCATATATTTT. Translated, it gives CASSPFPPGGNTIYF.

The chain is built from TRBV9 and TRBJ1-6; 8 bases align to TRBD1. CDR3 length: 16 amino acids. Trimming cost V 4 bases and J 7 bases; bases outside gene matches: 10. Germline V gene data show CDR1 as SGDLS and CDR2 as YYNGEE. The CDR3 DNA sequence: TGTGCCAGCAGCATAGGACAGGGCGACGGGAATTCACCCCTCCACTTT. Its translation is CASSIGQGDGNSPLHF.